One TCR beta chain is described in this entry. The target antigen is unknown. The germline CDR1 and CDR2 sequences are SGHDT and YYEEEE. With 2 bases removed from V and 2 bases from J, the gap between germline ends came to 4 bases. CDR3 length: 12 amino acids. This specimen belongs to a study of T cell responses to AZD1222 COVID-19 vaccine. Background on the study: Second-dose intervals of approximately 4 or approximately 12 weeks were pooled. General study findings and limits: Elevations in Spike-specific TCR breadth and depth followed administration of two AZD1222 doses. White British donors predominated, females outnumbered males, and clonal diversity was possibly underestimated. Seropositivity was recorded at baseline in only a handful of AZD1222 recipients.

Data came from immunoSEQ multiplex PCR; TCRdb stores just in-frame clones and leaves some out. The sample has around 100,000 clones, approximately 89% seen once. The chain employs TRBV5-6 and TRBJ1-2; D unclear. This specimen consisted of peripheral blood, obtained on day 0 of AZD1222 vaccination. The clonotype was recovered from an adult in good health. CDR3 amino acids: CASSLGNYGYTF. CDR3 nucleotide sequence: TGTGCCAGCAGCTTAGGGAACTATGGCTACACCTTC.